The 18 T cell receptor beta chains reported below all come from one sample, sequenced in a study of blood T cell repertoires in COVID-19. Measured with immunoSEQ multiplex PCR; TCRdb has only the in-frame clones, and not every one. The sample has fewer than 250,000 clones, around four fifths seen once; the top ten hold over 9.5%. Sequenced input: peripheral blood. These receptor sequences come from a woman older than 75 with COVID-19, enrolled during active disease.

The V gene is TRBV28, the J gene TRBJ1-5; D is uncertain. CDR3 length: 12 amino acids. The ends were cut back, 4 bases at V and 4 bases at J, with 5 bases in the middle. Germline V gives CDR1 MDHEN, CDR2 SYDVKM. CDR3 protein: CASSSLNQPQHF. CDR3 nucleotides: TGTGCCAGCAGTTCGTTAAATCAGCCCCAGCATTTT.

The chain has TRBV2 and TRBJ2-1, with TRBD2 matching 11 bases. The trim removed 6 bases at V and 10 bases at J, leaving 8 bases unmatched. The length of the CDR3 is 14 residues. The V gene's germline CDR1 is SNHLY and CDR2 FYNNEI. The CDR3 spells CASRTSGGGPEQFF. The CDR3 nucleotides are TGTGCCAGCAGAACTAGCGGGGGTGGGCCGGAGCAGTTCTTC.

V is TRBV9 and J is TRBJ1-5; D is undetermined. The germline gives CDR1 SGDLS, CDR2 YYNGEE. V shed 4 bases and J shed 5 bases, with 16 bases lying between them. There are 15 residues in the CDR3. Here the CDR3 reads CASSISGESYQPQHF. The CDR3 bases are TGTGCCAGCAGCATCAGCGGCGAGTCCTATCAGCCCCAGCATTTT.

J is TRBJ1-3 and V is TRBV7-6, with TRBD1 as a possible D gene (5 bases). The V and J ends lost 3 bases and 0 bases respectively, with 12 bases between them. Germline V gives CDR1 SGHVS, CDR2 FNYEAQ. CDR3 length: 16 amino acids. CDR3: CASSLDGQYSGNTIYF. CDR3 DNA: TGTGCCAGCAGCTTGGACGGACAATACTCTGGAAACACCATATATTTT.

V and J are TRBV9 and TRBJ2-1; weak D call: TRBD1 (6 bases). From germline, CDR1 is SGDLS and CDR2 YYNGEE. The length of the CDR3 is 18 residues. Trimming left V 1 base short and J 3 bases short, with 20 bases between. In DNA, the CDR3 is TGTGCCAGCAGCGTATTGAAGGGTGACAGGCGAAACTACAATGAGCAGTTCTTC. It yields the protein CASSVLKGDRRNYNEQFF.

The rearrangement links TRBV3-1 (or the pseudogene TRBV3-2) to TRBJ2-5, with TRBD2 as a possible D gene (5 bases). Germline loops: CDR1 LGHDT, CDR2 YNNKEL (reference sequence). Trimming left V 4 bases short and J 7 bases short, with 22 bases between. The CDR3 is 16 residues long. For the CDR3, the DNA is TGTGCCAGCAGCCGAGTGAATACGGGGAGTAGTTCGACCCAGTACTTC. Its translation: CASSRVNTGSSSTQYF.

V and J are TRBV7-2 and TRBJ1-2; D uncertain. CDR3 length: 15 amino acids. Trimming left V 2 bases short and J 0 bases short, with 10 bases between. Germline V gene lookup returns CDR1 SGHTA and CDR2 FQGNSA. In DNA, the CDR3 is TGTGCCAGCAGCTTAACGGCGGATTCTAACTATGGCTACACCTTC. Its translation is CASSLTADSNYGYTF. The entire variable domain, with the rest obtained from reference TRBV7-2 and TRBJ1-2, is as follows: GAGVSQSPSNKVTEKGKDVELRCDPISGHTALYWYRQSLGQGLEFLIYFQGNSAPDKSGLPSDRFSAERTGGSVSTLTIQRTQQEDSAVYLCASSLTADSNYGYTFGSGTRLTVV.

The chain combines TRBV30 with TRBJ1-5; 7 bases are shared with TRBD1. This CDR3 has 14 amino acids. Trimming took 5 bases from V and 5 from J; bases not matched to a gene: 9. The germline CDR1 and CDR2 sequences are GTSNPN and SVGIG (reference sequence). In DNA, the CDR3 is TGTGCCTGGGCTTACAGGGGATGGGATCAGCCCCAGCATTTT. This gives the protein CAWAYRGWDQPQHF.

The chain uses TRBV5-4 and TRBJ1-2; 7 nucleotides match TRBD1. Germline CDR1 SGHNT, CDR2 YYREEE (reference sequence). V shed 7 bases and J 2 bases; nucleotides not matched to a gene: 5. The CDR3 spans 13 residues. The CDR3 nucleotides are TGTGCCAGCGGAAGGGGGCAAAACTATGGCTACACCTTC. Its protein product is CASGRGQNYGYTF.

The V gene is TRBV13, the J gene TRBJ2-3; 8 nucleotides match TRBD2. The germline V gene has CDR1 PRHDT and CDR2 FYEKMQ (reference sequence). V lost 5 bases, J lost 2 bases, and 6 bases stayed unmatched. The CDR3 length is 15 residues. This CDR3 reads CASSPAGGPTDTQYF. DNA for the CDR3: TGTGCCAGCAGCCCGGCGGGGGGCCCCACAGATACGCAGTATTTT.

V usage is TRBV6-5 and J usage is TRBJ2-3; maybe TRBD2 (6 bases). This CDR3 is built from 15 residues. Germline-derived CDR1 and CDR2 are MNHEY and SVGAGI. Trimming left V 4 bases short and J 4 bases short, with 15 bases between. CDR3 region: CASSSSGLQPDTQYF. DNA for the CDR3: TGTGCCAGCAGTTCGTCGGGACTCCAGCCAGATACGCAGTATTTT.

This chain connects TRBV6-5 to TRBJ2-1; 11 bases line up with TRBD2. V lost 3 bases to trimming and J lost 4 bases; unmatched junction nucleotides: 5. Germline CDR1 MNHEY, CDR2 SVGAGI. There are 16 residues in the CDR3. DNA of the CDR3: TGTGCCAGCAGTTATACTAGCGGGGGAATTTACAATGAGCAGTTCTTC. It specifies CASSYTSGGIYNEQFF.

The chain links TRBV28 to TRBJ1-2; TRBD1 might be the D (5 bases). The germline gives CDR1 MDHEN, CDR2 SYDVKM. The CDR3 contains 12 residues. V was trimmed by 6 bases and J by 8 bases, leaving 13 bases between them. The CDR3: CASRTGSEGYTF. The CDR3 coding sequence is TGTGCCAGCAGAACAGGTTCGGAGGGCTACACCTTC.

This chain joins TRBV28 and TRBJ1-4, with D possibly being TRBD1 (6 bases). CDR1 and CDR2 from the germline V gene are MDHEN and SYDVKM. This CDR3 has 13 residues. Trimming stripped 11 bases from V and 4 bases from J, with 14 bases between. The CDR3, as DNA: TGTGCCGGGGGGGCGGGGGTTAATGAAAAACTGTTTTTT. It encodes CAGGAGVNEKLFF.

The V and J genes are TRBV7-6 and TRBJ2-2; perhaps TRBD2 as D (5 bases). Germline V gene sequence: CDR1 SGHVS, CDR2 FNYEAQ. The CDR3 sequence is 14 residues long. V was clipped by 5 bases and J by 7 bases, with 14 bases between them. The chain's CDR3 is CASSLTGENGELFF. DNA for the CDR3: TGTGCCAGCAGCCTGACCGGGGAGAACGGGGAGCTGTTTTTT.

The rearrangement links TRBV3-1 (or the pseudogene TRBV3-2) to TRBJ1-1; D ambiguous. The CDR3 contains 15 residues. V was clipped by 4 bases and J by 1 base, with 13 bases between them. The germline gives CDR1 LGHDT, CDR2 YNNKEL (reference sequence). CDR3 DNA sequence: TGTGCCAGCAGCCCGGAGGGCCGGCGGAACACTGAAGCTTTCTTT. It yields the protein CASSPEGRRNTEAFF.

The table lists this clone with a count of one. The V and J genes are TRBV7-9 and TRBJ2-1; D gene unclear. Germline CDR1 is SEHNR and CDR2 is FQNEAQ (reference sequence). The length of the CDR3 is 15 residues. Trimming shortened V by 4 bases and J by 2 bases, and 12 bases separated the two germline ends. This CDR3 is CASSSQTLPYNEQFF. DNA for the CDR3: TGTGCCAGCAGCTCTCAAACTTTGCCCTACAATGAGCAGTTCTTC.

This clone was detected a few times. The rearrangement uses TRBV5-1 and TRBJ2-2; 8 bases agree with TRBD2. The CDR3 runs to 16 residues. V was clipped by 0 bases and J by 4 bases; unmatched bases: 5. The V gene's germline CDR1 is SGHRS and CDR2 YFSETQ. The CDR3 nucleotides are TGCGCCAGCAGCTTGGGCGGGGGGCCATCCACCGGGGAGCTGTTTTTT. This gives the protein CASSLGGGPSTGELFF.